This entry describes one T cell receptor beta chain. Its antigen is still unknown. The data originate from a study of cytomegalovirus exposure and HLA in healthy donors. Study-level points and caveats: Common viral pathogens were later found to be apparently linked to several of the most significant clusters. 87-base-pair reads could not separate some V segments, including TRBV6-2 and TRBV6-3.

13 Jbeta primers and 60 Vbeta primers were used for the PCR. Generated by immunoSEQ multiplex PCR, the TCRdb table keeps only in-frame clones and is missing some. The repertoire shows 150,000 to 200,000 clones; the top ten hold less than 6.5%. The germline CDR1 and CDR2 sequences are SGHTA and FQGNSA. The CDR3 is 13 amino acids. This sequence originates from a man aged 25-40 years in good health and CMV-seronegative. The rearrangement uses TRBV7-2 and TRBJ2-5, with a possible D match to TRBD1 (6 bases). The DNA end is more similar to TRBJ2-7, so the J call may be wrong. Sample: PBMCs. The CDR3 spells CASSADREYEQYF. The DNA of the CDR3 is TGTGCCAGCAGCGCGGACAGAGAGTACGAGCAGTACTTC.